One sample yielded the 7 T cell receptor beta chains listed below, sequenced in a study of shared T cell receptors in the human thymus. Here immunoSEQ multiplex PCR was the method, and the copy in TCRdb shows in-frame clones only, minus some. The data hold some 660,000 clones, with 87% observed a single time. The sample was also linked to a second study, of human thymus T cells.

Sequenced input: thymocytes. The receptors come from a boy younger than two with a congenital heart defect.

The CDR3 DNA is TGTGCCCGAGCGGACCCGACGGACAATGAGCAGTTCTTC. Translating it yields CARADPTDNEQFF. This chain joins TRBV30 and TRBJ2-1; perhaps TRBD2 as D (5 bases). The CDR3 runs to 13 residues. CDR1 GTSNPN and CDR2 SVGIG come from the germline V gene (reference sequence). V was pared by 8 bases and J by 5 bases, with 16 bases between.

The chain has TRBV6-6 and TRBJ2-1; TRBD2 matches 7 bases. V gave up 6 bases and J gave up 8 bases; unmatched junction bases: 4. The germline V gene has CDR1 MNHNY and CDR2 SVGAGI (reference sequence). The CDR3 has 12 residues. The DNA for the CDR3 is TGTGCCAGCAGGGAGACTAGCTATGAGCAGTTCTTC. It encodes CASRETSYEQFF.

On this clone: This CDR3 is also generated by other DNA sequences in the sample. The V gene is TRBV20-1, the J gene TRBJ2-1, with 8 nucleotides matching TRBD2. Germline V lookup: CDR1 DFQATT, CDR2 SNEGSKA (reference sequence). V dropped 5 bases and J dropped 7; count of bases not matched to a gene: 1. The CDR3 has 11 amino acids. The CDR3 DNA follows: TGCAGTGCTTCTAGCGGGAATGAGCAGTTCTTC. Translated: CSASSGNEQFF.

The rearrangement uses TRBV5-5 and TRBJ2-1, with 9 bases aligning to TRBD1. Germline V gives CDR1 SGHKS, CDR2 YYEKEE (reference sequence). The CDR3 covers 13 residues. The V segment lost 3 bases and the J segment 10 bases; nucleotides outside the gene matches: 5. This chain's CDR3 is CASSSGTGYEQFF. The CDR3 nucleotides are TGTGCCAGCAGCTCGGGGACAGGGTACGAGCAGTTCTTC.

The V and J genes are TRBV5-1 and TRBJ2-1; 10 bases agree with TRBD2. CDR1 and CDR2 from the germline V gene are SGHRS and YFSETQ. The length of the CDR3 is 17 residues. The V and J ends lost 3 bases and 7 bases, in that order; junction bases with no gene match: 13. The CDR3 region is CASSYRPTSGIGNEQFF. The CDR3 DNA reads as TGCGCCAGCAGCTATAGACCTACTAGCGGGATTGGGAATGAGCAGTTCTTC.

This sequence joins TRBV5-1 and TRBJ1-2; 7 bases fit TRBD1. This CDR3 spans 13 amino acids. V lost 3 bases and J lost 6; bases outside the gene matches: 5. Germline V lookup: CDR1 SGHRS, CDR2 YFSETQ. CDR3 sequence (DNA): TGCGCCAGCAGCTCTACAGGGGTCGATGGCTACACCTTC. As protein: CASSSTGVDGYTF.

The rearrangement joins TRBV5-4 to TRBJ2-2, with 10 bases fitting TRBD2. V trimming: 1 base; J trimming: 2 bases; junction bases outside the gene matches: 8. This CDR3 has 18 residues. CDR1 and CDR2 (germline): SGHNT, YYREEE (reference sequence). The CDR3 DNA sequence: TGTGCCAGCAGCTTGTATGGTTGGACTAGCGGAAACACCGGGGAGCTGTTTTTT. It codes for CASSLYGWTSGNTGELFF.